The 8 T cell receptor beta chains reported below all come from one sample, sequenced in a study of cytomegalovirus exposure and HLA in healthy donors. Sequencing was performed with immunoSEQ multiplex PCR; in TCRdb, only in-frame clones are kept and a portion is missing. The sample consists of 80,000 to 100,000 clones, approximately 84% of them appearing once. Sequenced sample: PBMCs. These receptors all stem from a man aged 18 to 29 in good health and CMV-seropositive.

The J gene is TRBJ2-1, the V gene TRBV7-9, with D tentatively TRBD2 (6 bases). The V end was cut by 1 base, the J end by 2 bases, with 12 bases between. The CDR3 covers 16 residues. Germline CDR1 SEHNR, CDR2 FQNEAQ (reference sequence). In nucleotides, the CDR3 is TGTGCCAGCAGCTTAGTGGGGGGAATACCCTACAATGAGCAGTTCTTC. Its translation: CASSLVGGIPYNEQFF.

The rearrangement uses TRBV6-5 and TRBJ1-2; D unresolved. The germline V and J ends were trimmed by 4 bases and 0 bases, with 9 bases remaining between them. The germline V gene encodes CDR1 MNHEY and CDR2 SVGAGI. The CDR3 sequence is 14 residues long. The chain's CDR3 is CASSSAATNYGYTF. The CDR3 DNA sequence: TGTGCCAGCAGTTCAGCGGCGACTAACTATGGCTACACCTTC.

The chain has TRBV4-1 and TRBJ1-5; no reliable D call. V lost 2 bases and J 7 bases, leaving 6 bases between the germline ends. This CDR3 is built from 12 residues. Germline CDR1 and CDR2: MGHRA and YSYEKL. The CDR3 region is CASSQPGQPQHF. CDR3 in DNA: TGCGCCAGCAGCCAACCGGGACAGCCCCAGCATTTT.

This chain uses TRBV27 with TRBJ2-7, with 9 bases fitting TRBD2. Trimming at V came to 4 bases and at J to 7 bases, leaving 14 bases not matched to a gene. CDR1 and CDR2 (germline): MNHEY, SMNVEV (reference sequence). The CDR3 is made up of 16 amino acids. The CDR3 loop is CASSSTPAGGGWEQYF. DNA of the CDR3: TGTGCCAGCAGTTCTACCCCAGCGGGGGGCGGATGGGAGCAGTACTTC.

This chain connects TRBV4-3 to TRBJ1-6, with a tentative D call TRBD1 (5 bases). This CDR3 is built from 14 residues. Trimming stripped 0 bases from V and 12 bases from J, with 12 bases between. Germline CDR1 reads LGHNA; CDR2 reads YSLEER. The CDR3 loop reads CASSQDLVREPLHF. CDR3 nucleotides: TGCGCCAGCAGCCAAGATCTAGTCAGGGAACCCCTCCACTTT.

This clone was seen just once. The J gene is TRBJ2-1, the V gene TRBV27; 13 positions match TRBD2. The germline V gene encodes CDR1 MNHEY and CDR2 SMNVEV (reference sequence). This CDR3 spans 17 amino acids. With V trimmed by 0 bases and J by 7 bases, 6 bases remained unmatched. CDR3 coding DNA: TGTGCCAGCAGTTTATCGGGACTAGCGGGACTCATAAATGAGCAGTTCTTC. It yields the protein CASSLSGLAGLINEQFF.

The chain recombines TRBV6-6 with TRBJ1-6, with TRBD1 matching 9 bases. Germline V gives CDR1 MNHNY, CDR2 SVGAGI (reference sequence). Losses at the gene ends were 6 bases for V and 8 bases for J; bases not matched to a gene: 8. The CDR3 covers 15 residues. CDR3 loop: CASSRDRESYSPLHF. The CDR3 DNA reads TGTGCCAGCAGCCGGGACAGGGAAAGCTATTCACCCCTCCACTTT.

J is TRBJ1-5 and V is TRBV5-8, with TRBD1 as a possible D gene (6 bases). The CDR3 has 15 residues. The germline gives CDR1 SGHTS, CDR2 YDEGEE. The ends were cut back, 4 bases at V and 4 bases at J, with 15 bases in the middle. CDR3 sequence: CASSLQGKLNQPQHF. Written as DNA, the CDR3 is TGTGCCAGCAGCCTTCAGGGGAAGCTTAATCAGCCCCAGCATTTT.